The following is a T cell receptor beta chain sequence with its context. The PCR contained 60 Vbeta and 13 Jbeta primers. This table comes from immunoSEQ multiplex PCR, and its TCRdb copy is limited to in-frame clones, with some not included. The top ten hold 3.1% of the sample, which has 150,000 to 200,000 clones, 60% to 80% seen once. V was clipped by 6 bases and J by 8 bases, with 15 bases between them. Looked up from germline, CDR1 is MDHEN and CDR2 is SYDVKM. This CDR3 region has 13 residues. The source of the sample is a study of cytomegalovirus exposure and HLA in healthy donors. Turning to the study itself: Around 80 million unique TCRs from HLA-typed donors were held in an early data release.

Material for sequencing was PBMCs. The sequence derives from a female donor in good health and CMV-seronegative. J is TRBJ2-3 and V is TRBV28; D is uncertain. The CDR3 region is CASRVLMAGTQYF. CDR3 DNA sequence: TGTGCCAGCAGGGTACTAATGGCTGGTACGCAGTATTTT.